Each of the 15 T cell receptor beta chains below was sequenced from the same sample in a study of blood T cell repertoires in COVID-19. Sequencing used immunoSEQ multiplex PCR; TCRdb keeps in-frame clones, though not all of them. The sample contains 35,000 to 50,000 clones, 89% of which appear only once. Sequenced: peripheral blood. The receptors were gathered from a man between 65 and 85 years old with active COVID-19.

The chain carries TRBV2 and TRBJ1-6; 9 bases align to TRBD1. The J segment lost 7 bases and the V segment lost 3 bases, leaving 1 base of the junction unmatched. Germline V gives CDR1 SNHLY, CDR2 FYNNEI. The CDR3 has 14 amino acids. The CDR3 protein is CASSEGQGNSPLHF. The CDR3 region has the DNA TGTGCCAGCAGTGAGGGACAGGGAAATTCACCCCTCCACTTT.

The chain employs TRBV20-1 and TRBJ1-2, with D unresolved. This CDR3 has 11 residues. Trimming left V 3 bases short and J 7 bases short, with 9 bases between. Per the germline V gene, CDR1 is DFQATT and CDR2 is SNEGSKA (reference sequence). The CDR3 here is CSASGPSGYTF. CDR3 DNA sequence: TGCAGTGCTAGTGGTCCATCTGGCTACACCTTC.

CDR3 bases: TGTGCCAGCGGGGCCGGGCCCTGGCCCGGGGAGCTGTTTTTT. Protein: CASGAGPWPGELFF. The V and J genes are TRBV27 and TRBJ2-2; weak D call: TRBD1 (5 bases). The V end lost 8 bases, the J end lost 6 bases, and 16 bases lay between the germline ends. The CDR3 consists of 14 residues. The germline V gene encodes CDR1 MNHEY and CDR2 SMNVEV (reference sequence).

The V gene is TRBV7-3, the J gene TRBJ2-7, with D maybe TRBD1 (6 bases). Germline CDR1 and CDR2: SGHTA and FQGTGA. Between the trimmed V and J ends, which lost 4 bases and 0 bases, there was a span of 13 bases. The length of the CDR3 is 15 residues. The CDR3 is CASSWGHLFSYEQYF. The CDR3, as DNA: TGTGCCAGCAGCTGGGGACACCTGTTCTCCTACGAGCAGTACTTC.

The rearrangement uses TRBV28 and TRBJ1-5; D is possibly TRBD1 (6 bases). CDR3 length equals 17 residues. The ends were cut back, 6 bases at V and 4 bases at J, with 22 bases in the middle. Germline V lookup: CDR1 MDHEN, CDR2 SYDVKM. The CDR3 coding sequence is TGTGCCAGCAGCCACCCCTCTGAGAGGGGGGGAAATCAGCCCCAGCATTTT. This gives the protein CASSHPSERGGNQPQHF.

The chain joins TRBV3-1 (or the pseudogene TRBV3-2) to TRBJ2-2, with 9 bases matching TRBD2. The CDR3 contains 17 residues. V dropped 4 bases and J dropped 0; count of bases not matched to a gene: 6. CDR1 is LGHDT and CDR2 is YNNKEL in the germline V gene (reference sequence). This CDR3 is CASSLPRLAANTGELFF. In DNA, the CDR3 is TGTGCCAGCAGCCTCCCTCGACTAGCGGCGAACACCGGGGAGCTGTTTTTT.

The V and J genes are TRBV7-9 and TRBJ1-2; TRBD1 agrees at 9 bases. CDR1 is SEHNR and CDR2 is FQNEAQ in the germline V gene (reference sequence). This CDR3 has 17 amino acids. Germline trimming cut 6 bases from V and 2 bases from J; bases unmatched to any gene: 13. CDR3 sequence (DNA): TGTGCCAGCAGTCCAGGGGTCACAGGGGGCAACAACTATGGCTACACCTTC. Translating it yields CASSPGVTGGNNYGYTF.

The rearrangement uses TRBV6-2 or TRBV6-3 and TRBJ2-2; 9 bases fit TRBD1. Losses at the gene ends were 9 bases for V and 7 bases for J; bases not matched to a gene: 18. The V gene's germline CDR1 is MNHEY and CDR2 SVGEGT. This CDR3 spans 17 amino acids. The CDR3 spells CARSNRRQGESLGELFF. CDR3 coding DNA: TGTGCCAGGAGTAATCGTCGACAGGGGGAATCCCTCGGGGAGCTGTTTTTT.

Here the CDR3 reads CASSSGTGIIAKNIQYF. CDR3 sequence (DNA): TGTGCCAGTAGTTCCGGGACAGGGATCATAGCCAAAAACATTCAGTACTTC. The chain carries TRBV19 and TRBJ2-4; 9 bases are a match to TRBD1. V lost 5 bases to trimming and J lost 0 bases; unmatched junction nucleotides: 8. The germline V gene has CDR1 LNHDA and CDR2 SQIVND (reference sequence). This CDR3 region has 17 residues.

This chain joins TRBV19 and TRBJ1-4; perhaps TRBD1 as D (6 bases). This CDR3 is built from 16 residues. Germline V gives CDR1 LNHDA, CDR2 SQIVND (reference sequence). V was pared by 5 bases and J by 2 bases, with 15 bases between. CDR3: CASSYGTRGTNEKLFF. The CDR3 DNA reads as TGTGCCAGTAGTTACGGGACCAGGGGCACTAATGAAAAACTGTTTTTT.

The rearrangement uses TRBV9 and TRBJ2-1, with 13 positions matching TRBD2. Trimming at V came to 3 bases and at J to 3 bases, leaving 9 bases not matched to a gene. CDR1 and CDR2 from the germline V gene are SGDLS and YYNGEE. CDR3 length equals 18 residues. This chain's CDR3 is CASSGLAGGLRDYNEQFF. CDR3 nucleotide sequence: TGTGCCAGCAGCGGACTAGCGGGGGGACTCAGGGACTACAATGAGCAGTTCTTC. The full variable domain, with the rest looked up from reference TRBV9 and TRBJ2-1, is DSGVTQTPKHLITATGQRVTLRCSPRSGDLSVYWYQQSLDQGLQFLIQYYNGEERAKGNILERFSAQQFPDLHSELNLSSLELGDSALYFCASSGLAGGLRDYNEQFFGPGTRLTVL.

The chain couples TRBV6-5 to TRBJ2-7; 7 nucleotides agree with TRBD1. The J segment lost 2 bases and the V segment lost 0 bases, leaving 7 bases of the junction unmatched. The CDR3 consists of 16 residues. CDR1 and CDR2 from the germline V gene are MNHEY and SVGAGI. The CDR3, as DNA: TGTGCCAGCAGTTACTCGAGTAGGGGACAGACCTACGAGCAGTACTTC. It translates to CASSYSSRGQTYEQYF.

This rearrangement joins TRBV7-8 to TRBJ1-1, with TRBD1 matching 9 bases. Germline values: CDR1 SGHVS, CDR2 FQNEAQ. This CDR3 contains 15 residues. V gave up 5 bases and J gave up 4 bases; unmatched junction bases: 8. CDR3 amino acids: CASSPKGQGLTEAFF. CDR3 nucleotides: TGTGCCAGCAGCCCAAAGGGACAGGGCCTCACTGAAGCTTTCTTT.

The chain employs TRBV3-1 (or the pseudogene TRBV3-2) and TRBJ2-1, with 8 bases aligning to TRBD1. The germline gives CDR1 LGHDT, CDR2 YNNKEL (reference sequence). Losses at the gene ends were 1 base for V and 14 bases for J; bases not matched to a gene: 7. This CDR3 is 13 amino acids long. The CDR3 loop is CASSQVMTGEEFF. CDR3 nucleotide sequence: TGTGCCAGCAGCCAAGTAATGACAGGGGAAGAGTTCTTC.

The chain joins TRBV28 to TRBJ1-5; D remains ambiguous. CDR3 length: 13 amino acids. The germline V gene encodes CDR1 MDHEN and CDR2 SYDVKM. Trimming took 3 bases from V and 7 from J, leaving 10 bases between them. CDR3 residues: CASSLSSAQPQHF. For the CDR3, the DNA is TGTGCCAGCAGTTTGTCGTCTGCGCAGCCCCAGCATTTT.